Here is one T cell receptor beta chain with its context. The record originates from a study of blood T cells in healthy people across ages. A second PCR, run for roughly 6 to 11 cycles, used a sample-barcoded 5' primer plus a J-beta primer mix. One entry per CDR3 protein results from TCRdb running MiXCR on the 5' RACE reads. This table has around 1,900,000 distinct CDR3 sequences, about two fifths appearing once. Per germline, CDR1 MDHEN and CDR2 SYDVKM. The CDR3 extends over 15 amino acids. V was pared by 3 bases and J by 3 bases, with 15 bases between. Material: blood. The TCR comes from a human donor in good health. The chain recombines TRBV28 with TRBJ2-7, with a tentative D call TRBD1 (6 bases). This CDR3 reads CASSLWRQVDYEQYF. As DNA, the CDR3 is TGTGCCAGCAGTTTGTGGCGACAGGTCGACTACGAGCAGTACTTC.